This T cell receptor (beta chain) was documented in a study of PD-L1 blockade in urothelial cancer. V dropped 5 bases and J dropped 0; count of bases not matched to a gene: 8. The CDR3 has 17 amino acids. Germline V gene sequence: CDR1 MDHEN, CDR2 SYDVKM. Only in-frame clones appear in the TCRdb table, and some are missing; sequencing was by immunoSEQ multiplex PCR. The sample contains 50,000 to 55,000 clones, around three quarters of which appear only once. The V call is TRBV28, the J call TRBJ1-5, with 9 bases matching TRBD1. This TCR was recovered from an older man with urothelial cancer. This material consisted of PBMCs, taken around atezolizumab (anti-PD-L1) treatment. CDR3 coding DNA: TGTGCCAGCAGTACTCCGGGACAGGGCTTTAGCAATCAGCCCCAGCATTTT. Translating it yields CASSTPGQGFSNQPQHF.